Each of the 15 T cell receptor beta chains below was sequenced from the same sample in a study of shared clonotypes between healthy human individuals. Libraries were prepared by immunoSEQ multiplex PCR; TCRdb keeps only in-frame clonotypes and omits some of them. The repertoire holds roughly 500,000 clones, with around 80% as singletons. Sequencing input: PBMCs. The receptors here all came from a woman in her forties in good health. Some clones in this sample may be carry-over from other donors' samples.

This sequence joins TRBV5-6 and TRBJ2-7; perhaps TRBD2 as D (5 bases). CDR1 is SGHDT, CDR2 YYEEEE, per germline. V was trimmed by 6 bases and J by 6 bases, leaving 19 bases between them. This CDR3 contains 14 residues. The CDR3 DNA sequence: TGTGCCAGCACCCTAGGGCTAGCTGGCACCGAGCAGTACTTC. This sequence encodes CASTLGLAGTEQYF.

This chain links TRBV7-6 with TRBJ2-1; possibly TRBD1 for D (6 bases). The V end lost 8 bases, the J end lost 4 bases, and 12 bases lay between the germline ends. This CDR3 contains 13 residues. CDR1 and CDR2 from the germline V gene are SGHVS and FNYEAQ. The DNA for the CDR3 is TGTGCCAGCCGGCGGACAGATTACAATGAGCAGTTCTTC. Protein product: CASRRTDYNEQFF.

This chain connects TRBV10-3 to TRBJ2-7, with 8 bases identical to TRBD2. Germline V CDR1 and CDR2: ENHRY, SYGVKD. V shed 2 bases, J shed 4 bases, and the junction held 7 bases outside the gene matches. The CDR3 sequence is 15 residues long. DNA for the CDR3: TGTGCCATCAGTGAGGCGGGCGGGAGGATGTACGAGCAGTACTTC. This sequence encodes CAISEAGGRMYEQYF.

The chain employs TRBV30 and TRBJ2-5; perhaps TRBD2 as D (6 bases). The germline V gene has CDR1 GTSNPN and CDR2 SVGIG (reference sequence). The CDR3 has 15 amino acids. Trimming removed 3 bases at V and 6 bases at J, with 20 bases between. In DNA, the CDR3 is TGTGCCTGGAGGGAGGGGTCTTTCCCCTGGCAGACCCAGTACTTC. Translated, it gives CAWREGSFPWQTQYF.

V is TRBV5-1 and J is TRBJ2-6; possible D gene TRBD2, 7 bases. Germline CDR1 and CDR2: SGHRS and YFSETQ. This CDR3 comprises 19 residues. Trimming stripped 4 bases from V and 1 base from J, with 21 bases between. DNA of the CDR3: TGCGCCAGCAGCCCCGACCCGAGGGGGGGGTTATCTGGGGCCAACGTCCTGACTTTC. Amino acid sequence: CASSPDPRGGLSGANVLTF.

The CDR3 nucleotides read TGCAGCGTTAAAGTCTACGAGACCCAGTACTTC. Amino acid sequence: CSVKVYETQYF. The chain couples TRBV29-1 to TRBJ2-5; D is undetermined. Trimming pared 5 bases from V and 5 bases from J, leaving 9 bases between. Germline CDR1 and CDR2: SQVTM and ANQGSEA. This CDR3 contains 11 residues.

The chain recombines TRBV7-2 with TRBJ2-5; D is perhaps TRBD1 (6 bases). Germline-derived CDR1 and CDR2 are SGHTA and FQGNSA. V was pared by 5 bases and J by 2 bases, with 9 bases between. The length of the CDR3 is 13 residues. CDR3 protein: CASSQRGQETQYF. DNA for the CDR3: TGTGCCAGCAGCCAGAGGGGGCAAGAGACCCAGTACTTC.

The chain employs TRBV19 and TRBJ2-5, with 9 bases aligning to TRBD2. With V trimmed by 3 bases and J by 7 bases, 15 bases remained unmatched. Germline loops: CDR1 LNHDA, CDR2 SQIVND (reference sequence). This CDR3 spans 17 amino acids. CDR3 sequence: CASSIQPLGTSTTTQYF. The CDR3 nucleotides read TGTGCCAGTAGTATCCAACCCCTCGGGACTAGCACTACGACCCAGTACTTC.

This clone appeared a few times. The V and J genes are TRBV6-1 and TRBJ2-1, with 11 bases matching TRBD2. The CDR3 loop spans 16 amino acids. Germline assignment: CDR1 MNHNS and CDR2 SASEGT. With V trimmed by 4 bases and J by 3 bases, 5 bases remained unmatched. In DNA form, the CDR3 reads TGTGCCAGCAGTGGACTAGCGGGAAGGGGCTACAATGAGCAGTTCTTC. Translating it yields CASSGLAGRGYNEQFF.

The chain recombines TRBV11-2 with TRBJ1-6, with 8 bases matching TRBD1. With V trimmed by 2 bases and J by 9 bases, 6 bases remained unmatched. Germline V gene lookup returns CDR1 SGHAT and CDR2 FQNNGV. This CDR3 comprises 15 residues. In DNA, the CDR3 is TGTGCCAGCAGCTTATCCGCAGGGGGCGGTTCACCCCTCCACTTT. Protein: CASSLSAGGGSPLHF.

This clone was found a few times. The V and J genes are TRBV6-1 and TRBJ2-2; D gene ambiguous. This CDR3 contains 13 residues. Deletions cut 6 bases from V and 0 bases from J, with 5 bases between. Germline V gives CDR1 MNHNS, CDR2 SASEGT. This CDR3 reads CASSRSNTGELFF. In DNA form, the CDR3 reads TGTGCCAGCAGCAGGTCGAACACCGGGGAGCTGTTTTTT.

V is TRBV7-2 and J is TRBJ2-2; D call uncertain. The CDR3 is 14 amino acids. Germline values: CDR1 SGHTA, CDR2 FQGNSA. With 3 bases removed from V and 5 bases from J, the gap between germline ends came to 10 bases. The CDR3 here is CASSLALQTGELFF. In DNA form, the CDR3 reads TGTGCCAGCAGCTTGGCCCTACAAACCGGGGAGCTGTTTTTT.

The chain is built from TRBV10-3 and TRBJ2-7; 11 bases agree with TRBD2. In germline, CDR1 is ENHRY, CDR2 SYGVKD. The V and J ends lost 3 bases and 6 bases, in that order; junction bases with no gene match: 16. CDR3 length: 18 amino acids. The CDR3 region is CAISDSSFSVAGGFEQYF. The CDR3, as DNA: TGTGCCATCAGTGATTCCAGTTTTTCGGTAGCGGGAGGGTTCGAGCAGTACTTC.

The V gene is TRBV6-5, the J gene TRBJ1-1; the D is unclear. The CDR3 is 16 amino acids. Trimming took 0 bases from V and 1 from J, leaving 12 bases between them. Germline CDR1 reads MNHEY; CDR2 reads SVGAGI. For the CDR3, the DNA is TGTGCCAGCAGTTACTCGTATACCCTACCGAACACTGAAGCTTTCTTT. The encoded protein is CASSYSYTLPNTEAFF.

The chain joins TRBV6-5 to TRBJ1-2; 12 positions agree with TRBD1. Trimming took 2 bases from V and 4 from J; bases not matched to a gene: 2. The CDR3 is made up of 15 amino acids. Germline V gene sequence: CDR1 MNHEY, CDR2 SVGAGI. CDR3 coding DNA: TGTGCCAGCAGTTACCTGGGACAGGGGGCCTATGGCTACACCTTC. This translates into CASSYLGQGAYGYTF.